This T cell receptor beta chain was observed in a study of T cells after yellow fever vaccination. CDR3 length: 14 amino acids. Per the germline V gene, CDR1 is KGHSH and CDR2 is LQKENI. V lost 1 base to trimming and J lost 8 bases, with 14 bases between them. TCRdb redid the calling of the 5' RACE reads with MiXCR, one entry per CDR3 protein. This sample yields some 350,000 distinct CDR3 sequences, of which 3% to 4.5% are seen a single time; less than 25% belongs to the top ten. The source material was PBMCs, sampled 5 days after the yellow fever booster vaccination. The receptor was derived from a man aged 18 to 29 who received the YFV17D yellow fever vaccine. J is TRBJ1-2 and V is TRBV18, with D tentatively TRBD1 (6 bases). Here the CDR3 reads CASSPQGGPGGYTF. The DNA of the CDR3 is TGTGCCAGCTCACCACAGGGGGGCCCCGGCGGCTACACCTTC.